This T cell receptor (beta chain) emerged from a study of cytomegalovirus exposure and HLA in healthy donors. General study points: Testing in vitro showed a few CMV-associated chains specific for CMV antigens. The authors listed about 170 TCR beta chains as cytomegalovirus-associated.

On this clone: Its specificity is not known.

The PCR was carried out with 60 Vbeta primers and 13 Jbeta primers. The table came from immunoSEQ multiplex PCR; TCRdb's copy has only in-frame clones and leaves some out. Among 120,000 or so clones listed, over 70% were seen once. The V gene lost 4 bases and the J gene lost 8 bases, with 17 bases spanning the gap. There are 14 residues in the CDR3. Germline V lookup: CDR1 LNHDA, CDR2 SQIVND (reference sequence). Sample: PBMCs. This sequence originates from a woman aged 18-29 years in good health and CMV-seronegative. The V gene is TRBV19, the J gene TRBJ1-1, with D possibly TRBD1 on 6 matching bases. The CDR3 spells CASSTQSQQGEAFF. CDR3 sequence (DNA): TGTGCCAGTAGTACCCAAAGCCAACAGGGAGAAGCTTTCTTT.